These 22 T cell receptor beta chains share one sample of origin, sequenced in a study of T cell repertoires in cytomegalovirus infection. TCRdb itself ran the reads through MiXCR, one entry per CDR3 protein. The sample consists of under 500,000 distinct CDR3 sequences, approximately 40% of them appearing once. The antigens these receptors bind are not known. Material: cultured PBMCs, obtained from culture after CMV antigen stimulation. The receptors come from a human donor in good health (CMV status not recorded). Some clones in this sample may be carry-over from other donors' samples.

Only a few counts were recorded for this clonotype. The genes are TRBV7-9 and TRBJ2-5, with 10 bases lining up with TRBD2. V was clipped by 6 bases and J by 3 bases; unmatched bases: 10. Germline CDR1 SEHNR, CDR2 FQNEAQ (reference sequence). CDR3 length: 16 residues. The CDR3: CASSPRGLAGEETQYF. The CDR3 DNA is TGTGCCAGCAGTCCTCGCGGCCTAGCGGGGGAAGAGACCCAGTACTTC.

This clonotype was found a few times. The rearrangement joins TRBV4-3 to TRBJ2-1; TRBD2 matches 11 bases. Germline V gives CDR1 LGHNA, CDR2 YSLEER. CDR3 length: 18 amino acids. V lost 2 bases to trimming and J lost 8 bases; unmatched junction nucleotides: 14. The CDR3 nucleotides read TGCGCCAGCAGCCAACGACTAGCGGGACCCACTGGGCCGGATGAGCAGTTCTTC. Its translation: CASSQRLAGPTGPDEQFF.

The chain recombines TRBV7-6 with TRBJ2-5, with 10 bases matching TRBD2. J gave up 4 bases and V 2 bases, and 7 bases lay outside the gene matches. Looked up from germline, CDR1 is SGHVS and CDR2 is FNYEAQ. The CDR3 has 16 residues. The CDR3 here is CASSLSAGGGRETQYF. The CDR3 DNA reads as TGTGCCAGCAGCTTATCAGCGGGAGGGGGCAGAGAGACCCAGTACTTC.

The genes are TRBV7-9 and TRBJ1-3, with 8 bases that match TRBD1. The CDR3 totals 17 residues. V lost 6 bases to trimming and J lost 0 bases; unmatched junction nucleotides: 10. Germline lookup yields CDR1 SEHNR and CDR2 FQNEAQ (reference sequence). CDR3 amino acids: CASRDRGPFNSGNTIYF. Written as DNA, the CDR3 is TGTGCCAGCAGAGACAGGGGCCCCTTCAACTCTGGAAACACCATATATTTT.

The gene calls are TRBV20-1 and TRBJ2-3; unclear D gene. V lost 5 bases and J 4 bases, leaving 7 bases between the germline ends. This CDR3 comprises 11 residues. Germline V gene data show CDR1 as DFQATT and CDR2 as SNEGSKA (reference sequence). CDR3 DNA: TGCAGTGCTCCTTTGGCAGATACGCAGTATTTT. Amino acids: CSAPLADTQYF.

The rearrangement links TRBV19 to TRBJ2-1; D gene uncertain. Between the trimmed V and J ends, which lost 3 bases and 3 bases, there was a span of 9 bases. The CDR3 contains 14 residues. CDR1 LNHDA and CDR2 SQIVND come from the germline V gene (reference sequence). Here the CDR3 DNA reads TGTGCCAGTAGTATGGGATCAGTCTACAATGAGCAGTTCTTC. Translated: CASSMGSVYNEQFF.

The chain recombines TRBV20-1 with TRBJ1-1; 9 bases map to TRBD1. The CDR3 has 13 residues. CDR1 and CDR2 (germline): DFQATT, SNEGSKA (reference sequence). V shed 4 bases, J shed 3 bases, and the junction held 3 bases outside the gene matches. The CDR3 DNA is TGCAGTGCTATACAGGGGGCCGACACTGAAGCTTTCTTT. This codes for CSAIQGADTEAFF.

There are a few counts of this clonotype. The chain recombines TRBV27 with TRBJ1-6; D might be TRBD1 (6 bases). Germline CDR1 MNHEY, CDR2 SMNVEV (reference sequence). The CDR3 loop spans 13 amino acids. Trimming shortened V by 6 bases and J by 6 bases, and 9 bases separated the two germline ends. Here the CDR3 reads CASSRGSNSPLHF. The DNA of the CDR3 is TGTGCCAGCAGCAGGGGCTCTAATTCACCCCTCCACTTT.

The chain combines TRBV7-2 with TRBJ1-3; 7 nucleotides match TRBD1. Germline V gene data show CDR1 as SGHTA and CDR2 as FQGNSA. V shed 5 bases and J 5 bases; nucleotides not matched to a gene: 3. The CDR3 contains 13 residues. CDR3 sequence reads: CASSMTGRNTIYF. The CDR3 DNA reads as TGTGCCAGCAGCATGACAGGGCGAAACACCATATATTTT.

This rearrangement joins TRBV20-1 to TRBJ2-5; TRBD2 matches at 11 bases. Per germline, CDR1 DFQATT and CDR2 SNEGSKA (reference sequence). This CDR3 spans 15 amino acids. Trimming removed 6 bases from V and 5 bases from J; junction bases left unmatched: 11. The CDR3 reads CSAYHSGRAAETQYF. As DNA, the CDR3 is TGCAGTGCATACCATAGCGGGAGGGCCGCGGAGACCCAGTACTTC.

The V call is TRBV6-2 or TRBV6-3, the J call TRBJ2-7, with TRBD1 as a possible D gene (6 bases). V was cut by 3 bases and J by 0 bases, with 9 bases left in between. The V gene's germline CDR1 is MNHEY and CDR2 SVGEGT. CDR3 length equals 14 residues. The CDR3 protein is CASSYGGGSYEQYF. The CDR3 coding sequence is TGTGCCAGCAGTTATGGGGGCGGCTCCTACGAGCAGTACTTC.

This clonotype was counted a few times. The genes are TRBV7-2 and TRBJ1-6, with a tentative D call TRBD1 (5 bases). Germline loops: CDR1 SGHTA, CDR2 FQGNSA. The CDR3 is 15 residues long. Trimming removed 5 bases at V and 7 bases at J, with 15 bases between. In DNA form, the CDR3 reads TGTGCCAGCAGCCCTGGTACGGCAGGGAATTCACCCCTCCACTTT. This sequence encodes CASSPGTAGNSPLHF.

This sequence joins TRBV7-9 and TRBJ2-3; tentative D call: TRBD2 (7 bases). The CDR3 runs to 17 residues. Germline-derived CDR1 and CDR2 are SEHNR and FQNEAQ (reference sequence). V shed 5 bases and J shed 4 bases, with 22 bases lying between them. CDR3 sequence (DNA): TGTGCCAGCAGCCAGGGGCCCCGACTAGCCGGCTCAGATACGCAGTATTTT. This codes for CASSQGPRLAGSDTQYF.

The chain uses TRBV7-6 and TRBJ2-6; D not resolved. Germline loops: CDR1 SGHVS, CDR2 FNYEAQ. The CDR3 contains 18 residues. The V gene lost 5 bases and the J gene lost 0 bases, with 17 bases spanning the gap. Here the CDR3 reads CASSKVVGPSSGANVLTF. The CDR3 DNA follows: TGTGCCAGCAGCAAGGTAGTGGGTCCTAGCTCTGGGGCCAACGTCCTGACTTTC. Combining the CDR3 with reference TRBV7-6 and TRBJ2-6 gives the whole variable domain GAGVSQSPRYKVTKRGQDVALRCDPISGHVSLYWYRQALGQGPEFLTYFNYEAQQDKSGLPNDRFSAERPEGSISTLTIQRTEQRDSAMYRCASSKVVGPSSGANVLTFGAGSRLTVL.

The V call is TRBV7-9, the J call TRBJ2-7, with TRBD1 matching 7 bases. J lost 0 bases, V lost 1 base, and 12 bases had no gene match. The CDR3 totals 18 residues. The germline V gene encodes CDR1 SEHNR and CDR2 FQNEAQ (reference sequence). The CDR3 loop is CASSLEGIYRDSSYEQYF. CDR3 bases: TGTGCCAGCAGCTTAGAGGGGATTTACCGGGACAGCTCCTACGAGCAGTACTTC.

This chain uses TRBV5-5 with TRBJ2-7, with D tentatively TRBD1 (6 bases). Germline V CDR1 and CDR2: SGHKS, YYEKEE (reference sequence). V lost 0 bases and J 2 bases, leaving 12 bases between the germline ends. The CDR3 runs 15 residues. The CDR3 spells CASSLDGQTTYEQYF. CDR3 nucleotides: TGTGCCAGCAGCTTGGACGGACAGACTACCTACGAGCAGTACTTC.

This clonotype showed up just a few times. The CDR3 bases are TGTGCCAGCAGCTTAGAAGGGACAGGAGCCTACGAGCAGTACTTC. Its translation is CASSLEGTGAYEQYF. The gene calls are TRBV7-6 and TRBJ2-7, with 8 nucleotides matching TRBD1. This CDR3 comprises 15 residues. Trimming took 1 base from V and 2 from J; bases not matched to a gene: 4. Germline lookup yields CDR1 SGHVS and CDR2 FNYEAQ. The full variable domain, with the rest looked up from reference TRBV7-6 and TRBJ2-7, is GAGVSQSPRYKVTKRGQDVALRCDPISGHVSLYWYRQALGQGPEFLTYFNYEAQQDKSGLPNDRFSAERPEGSISTLTIQRTEQRDSAMYRCASSLEGTGAYEQYFGPGTRLTVT.

The genes are TRBV7-4 and TRBJ2-1, with 7 nucleotides matching TRBD2. The V gene end was trimmed by 2 bases and the J gene end by 10 bases; junction bases not matched to a gene: 17. In germline, CDR1 is SGHVT, CDR2 SQSDAQ. The CDR3 runs to 17 residues. This CDR3 reads CASSLWGATSQQDEQFF. CDR3 nucleotide sequence: TGTGCCAGCAGCTTATGGGGCGCGACTAGCCAACAGGACGAGCAGTTCTTC.

The V and J genes are TRBV7-6 and TRBJ1-3, with a possible D match to TRBD1 (5 bases). The CDR3 runs to 17 residues. With 1 base removed from V and 0 bases from J, the gap between germline ends came to 13 bases. From germline, CDR1 is SGHVS and CDR2 FNYEAQ. The CDR3 DNA sequence: TGTGCCAGCAGCTTAGAGGGTGGGACGGGCTCTGGAAACACCATATATTTT. The encoded protein is CASSLEGGTGSGNTIYF.

The CDR3, as DNA: TGTGCCAGCAGGCCCCCACCGGGACAGAACTACAATGAGCAGTTCTTC. Residues: CASRPPPGQNYNEQFF. The genes are TRBV6-6 and TRBJ2-1, with 7 bases that match TRBD1. With V trimmed by 6 bases and J by 3 bases, 11 bases remained unmatched. Germline V gene sequence: CDR1 MNHNY, CDR2 SVGAGI (reference sequence). The CDR3 contains 16 residues.

The chain links TRBV7-2 to TRBJ2-7; 9 positions match TRBD2. Unmatched junction bases numbered 21, after V lost 3 bases and J lost 9 bases. Germline lookup yields CDR1 SGHTA and CDR2 FQGNSA. This CDR3 contains 18 residues. The CDR3 protein is CASSFDSGRIVGPRGQYF. For the CDR3, the DNA is TGTGCCAGCAGCTTCGATAGCGGGAGAATTGTGGGGCCACGAGGGCAGTACTTC.

This chain links TRBV5-1 with TRBJ1-2; no reliable D call. The CDR3 has 12 amino acids. Germline V gene lookup returns CDR1 SGHRS and CDR2 YFSETQ. Trimming left V 0 bases short and J 7 bases short, with 7 bases between. CDR3 loop: CASSLERSGYTF. CDR3 DNA: TGCGCCAGCAGCTTGGAACGTTCTGGCTACACCTTC.